Detailed here is one T cell receptor beta chain. Antigen unknown. The sample comes from a study of T cell responses to AZD1222 COVID-19 vaccine. Notes on the study in general: It should be noted that donors were predominantly white British and more often female, and clonal diversity was possibly underestimated. Along spike, vaccine-associated CD4 TCRs were found throughout, with dominance at 160-218 and 743-854. The study identified only 6 or 7 AZD1222 recipients as seropositive at baseline.

The CDR3 loop spans 14 amino acids. From germline, CDR1 is LGHDT and CDR2 YNNKEL (reference sequence). J lost 4 bases, V lost 6 bases, and 5 bases had no gene match. The table came from immunoSEQ multiplex PCR; TCRdb's copy has only in-frame clones and leaves some out. The sample includes about 110,000 clones, approximately 89% seen only once; the top ten take 4.4%. The V call is TRBV3-1 (or the pseudogene TRBV3-2), the J call TRBJ2-2; 7 bases line up with TRBD2. The TCR comes from an adult in good health. The material sequenced was peripheral blood, taken on day 0 of AZD1222 vaccination. CDR3: CASRRLAGTGELFF. The CDR3 region has the DNA TGTGCCAGCAGGAGACTAGCCGGCACCGGGGAGCTGTTTTTT.